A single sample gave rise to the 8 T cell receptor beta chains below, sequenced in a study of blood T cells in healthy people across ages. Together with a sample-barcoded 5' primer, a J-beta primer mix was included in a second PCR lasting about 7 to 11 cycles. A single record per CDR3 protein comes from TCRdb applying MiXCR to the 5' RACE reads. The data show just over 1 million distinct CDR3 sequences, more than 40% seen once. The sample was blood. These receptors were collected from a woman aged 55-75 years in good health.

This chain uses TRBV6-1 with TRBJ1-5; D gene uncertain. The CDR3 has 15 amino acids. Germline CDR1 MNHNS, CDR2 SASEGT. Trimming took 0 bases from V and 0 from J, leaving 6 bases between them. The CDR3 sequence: CASSEAGNSNQPQHF. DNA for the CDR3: TGTGCCAGCAGTGAAGCAGGGAATAGCAATCAGCCCCAGCATTTT.

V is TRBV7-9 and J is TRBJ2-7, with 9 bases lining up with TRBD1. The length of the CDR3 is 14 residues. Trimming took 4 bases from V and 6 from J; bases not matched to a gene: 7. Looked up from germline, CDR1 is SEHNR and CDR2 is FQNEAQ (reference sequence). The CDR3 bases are TGTGCCAGCAGCTCACAGGGGGCGGAAGGCGAGCAGTACTTC. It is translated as CASSSQGAEGEQYF.

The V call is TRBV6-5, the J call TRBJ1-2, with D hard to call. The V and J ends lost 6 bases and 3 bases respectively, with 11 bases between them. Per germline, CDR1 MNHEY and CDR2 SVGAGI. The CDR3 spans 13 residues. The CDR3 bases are TGTGCCAGCAGCCGGAGTATCGACTATGGCTACACCTTC. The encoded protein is CASSRSIDYGYTF.

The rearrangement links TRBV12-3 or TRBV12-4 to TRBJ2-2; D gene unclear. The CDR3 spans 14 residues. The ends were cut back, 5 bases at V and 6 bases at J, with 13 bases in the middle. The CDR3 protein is CASSDSALAGELFF. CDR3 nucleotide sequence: TGTGCCAGCAGTGACTCAGCACTCGCCGGGGAGCTGTTTTTT.

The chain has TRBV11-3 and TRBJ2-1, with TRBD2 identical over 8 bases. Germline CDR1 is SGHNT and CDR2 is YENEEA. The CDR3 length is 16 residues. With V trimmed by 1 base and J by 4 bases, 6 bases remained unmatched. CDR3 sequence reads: CASSLGSGGGYNEQFF. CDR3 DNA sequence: TGTGCCAGCAGCTTAGGTTCGGGAGGGGGGTACAATGAGCAGTTCTTC. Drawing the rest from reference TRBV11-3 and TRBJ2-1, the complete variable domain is EAGVVQSPRYKIIEKKQPVAFWCNPISGHNTLYWYLQNLGQGPELLIRYENEEAVDDSQLPKDRFSAERLKGVDSTLKIQPAELGDSAVYLCASSLGSGGGYNEQFFGPGTRLTVL.

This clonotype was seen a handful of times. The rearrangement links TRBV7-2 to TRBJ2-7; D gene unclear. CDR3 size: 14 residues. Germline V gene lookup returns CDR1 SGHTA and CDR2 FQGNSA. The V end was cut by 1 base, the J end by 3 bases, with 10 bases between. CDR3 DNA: TGTGCCAGCAGCTTAGTCAGGAGTCTCTACGAGCAGTACTTC. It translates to CASSLVRSLYEQYF.

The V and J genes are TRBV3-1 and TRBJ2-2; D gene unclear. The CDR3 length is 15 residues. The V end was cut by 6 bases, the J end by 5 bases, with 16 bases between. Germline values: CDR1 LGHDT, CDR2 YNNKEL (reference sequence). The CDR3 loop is CASSRVRSDTGELFF. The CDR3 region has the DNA TGTGCCAGCAGTAGGGTGAGGAGCGATACCGGGGAGCTGTTTTTT.

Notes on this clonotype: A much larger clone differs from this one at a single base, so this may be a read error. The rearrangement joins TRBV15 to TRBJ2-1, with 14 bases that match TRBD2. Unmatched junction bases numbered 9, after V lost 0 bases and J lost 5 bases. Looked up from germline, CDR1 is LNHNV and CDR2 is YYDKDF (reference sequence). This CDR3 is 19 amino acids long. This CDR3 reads CATSREGLAGAVANNEQFF. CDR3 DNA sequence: TGTGCCACCAGCAGAGAGGGACTAGCGGGAGCTGTGGCTAACAATGAGCAGTTCTTC.